One sample yielded the 15 T cell receptor beta chains listed below, sequenced in a study of neoadjuvant anti-PD-1 for oral cavity cancer. Generated by immunoSEQ multiplex PCR, the TCRdb table keeps only in-frame clones and is missing some. In the table there are about 68,000 clones, approximately 85% of which are singletons. Sample time point: after neoadjuvant nivolumab, at surgical resection. Sample: PBMCs, taken after nivolumab (anti-PD-1) treatment. The source is a person between 40 and 85 years old with oral cavity squamous cell carcinoma.

The chain employs TRBV6-5 and TRBJ2-2; D gene uncertain. V was cut by 7 bases and J by 4 bases, with 10 bases left in between. CDR3 length: 13 residues. The germline V gene encodes CDR1 MNHEY and CDR2 SVGAGI. This CDR3 is CASNHEVTGELFF. The CDR3 DNA sequence: TGTGCCAGCAATCATGAGGTCACCGGGGAGCTGTTTTTT.

The gene calls are TRBV10-3 and TRBJ2-7; no clear D gene. The CDR3 runs 13 residues. The ends were cut back, 4 bases at V and 1 base at J, with 8 bases in the middle. Germline V CDR1 and CDR2: ENHRY, SYGVKD. CDR3 DNA sequence: TGTGCCATCAGTGTTGACGGATCCTACGAGCAGTACTTC. Translated, it gives CAISVDGSYEQYF.

The rearrangement uses TRBV11-2 and TRBJ2-7; no definite D call. Germline V gene sequence: CDR1 SGHAT, CDR2 FQNNGV. The ends were cut back, 1 base at V and 9 bases at J, with 10 bases in the middle. This CDR3 is built from 12 residues. In nucleotides, the CDR3 is TGTGCCAGCAGCTTAGGGCAGGTTTGGCAGTACTTC. As protein: CASSLGQVWQYF.

This clone was observed once. J is TRBJ1-5 and V is TRBV19, with TRBD1 matching 7 bases. After removal of 4 bases from V and 1 base from J, the junction contained 7 bases not matched to a gene. The germline V gene encodes CDR1 LNHDA and CDR2 SQIVND (reference sequence). CDR3 length: 16 amino acids. In nucleotides, the CDR3 is TGTGCCAGTAGTAGTCAGGGGGGAGTAAGCAATCAGCCCCAGCATTTT. This codes for CASSSQGGVSNQPQHF.

CDR3 sequence: CASSSSGGFNEQFF. The DNA of the CDR3 is TGTGCCAGCAGCTCTAGCGGGGGTTTCAATGAGCAGTTCTTC. The genes are TRBV7-6 and TRBJ2-1; TRBD2 matches at 10 bases. The CDR3 sequence is 14 residues long. V lost 4 bases, J lost 6 bases, and 3 bases stayed unmatched. The germline V gene encodes CDR1 SGHVS and CDR2 FNYEAQ.

The chain joins TRBV19 to TRBJ2-1; D might be TRBD1 or TRBD2, each matching 6 bases. CDR1 and CDR2 (germline): LNHDA, SQIVND (reference sequence). CDR3 length: 14 amino acids. With 5 bases removed from V and 4 bases from J, the gap between germline ends came to 12 bases. CDR3 protein: CASSPGARYNEQFF. The CDR3 coding sequence is TGTGCCAGTAGTCCGGGGGCGCGGTACAATGAGCAGTTCTTC.

The V and J genes are TRBV18 and TRBJ1-4; 7 bases agree with TRBD1. There are 16 residues in the CDR3. Looked up from germline, CDR1 is KGHSH and CDR2 is LQKENI. With 2 bases clipped from V and 0 bases from J, the junction kept 3 bases outside the gene matches. The CDR3 nucleotides are TGTGCCAGCTCACCAGGAGGGACAGCAACTAATGAAAAACTGTTTTTT. This sequence encodes CASSPGGTATNEKLFF.

The rearrangement uses TRBV7-3 and TRBJ2-7; either TRBD1 or TRBD2 may supply D (6 bases each). Germline V gene lookup returns CDR1 SGHTA and CDR2 FQGTGA. V lost 4 bases, J lost 3 bases, and 16 bases lay in between. This CDR3 has 15 amino acids. The CDR3: CASSSQRGADYEQYF. The CDR3 DNA reads as TGTGCCAGCAGCTCCCAGAGGGGGGCAGACTACGAGCAGTACTTC.

The chain links TRBV19 to TRBJ2-4; the D gene could be TRBD1 or TRBD2 (6 bases each). Germline lookup yields CDR1 LNHDA and CDR2 SQIVND (reference sequence). The CDR3 has 14 residues. V was pared by 5 bases and J by 5 bases, with 13 bases between. This CDR3 is CASSAQRGENIQYF. The CDR3 DNA reads TGTGCCAGTAGTGCTCAGAGGGGGGAAAACATTCAGTACTTC.

This clone was counted once. The chain joins TRBV30 to TRBJ2-2; D could derive from TRBD1 or TRBD2 (5 bases each). CDR1 is GTSNPN, CDR2 SVGIG, per germline (reference sequence). With 0 bases removed from V and 2 bases from J, the gap between germline ends came to 10 bases. The length of the CDR3 is 15 residues. In DNA form, the CDR3 reads TGTGCCTGGAGTGTACTAGACAGCAACACCGGGGAGCTGTTTTTT. Translated, it gives CAWSVLDSNTGELFF.

The chain recombines TRBV6-5 with TRBJ2-5; no clear D gene. CDR1 and CDR2 from the germline V gene are MNHEY and SVGAGI. Trimming took 7 bases from V and 4 from J, leaving 10 bases between them. The CDR3 contains 12 residues. In nucleotides, the CDR3 is TGTGCCAGCATGTTCCGCGGAGAGACCCAGTACTTC. It specifies CASMFRGETQYF.

This chain uses TRBV5-1 with TRBJ1-1, with 8 positions matching TRBD1. V gave up 3 bases and J gave up 4 bases; unmatched junction bases: 2. In germline, CDR1 is SGHRS, CDR2 YFSETQ. The CDR3 consists of 13 residues. The DNA of the CDR3 is TGCGCCAGCAGCTCCGGACAGGGCACTGAAGCTTTCTTT. Its protein product is CASSSGQGTEAFF.

This clone was found once. The chain combines TRBV29-1 with TRBJ2-4, with 9 nucleotides matching TRBD1. CDR3 length: 14 residues. Germline assignment: CDR1 SQVTM and CDR2 ANQGSEA. V lost 4 bases to trimming and J lost 4 bases; unmatched junction nucleotides: 5. In DNA form, the CDR3 reads TGCAGCGTTGTACTAGGGACAGGGAAAAACATTCAGTACTTC. It translates to CSVVLGTGKNIQYF.

The J gene is TRBJ1-2, the V gene TRBV19; a weak D match, TRBD1 (6 bases). Trimming removed 6 bases at V and 4 bases at J, with 27 bases between. The CDR3 spans 18 residues. Germline CDR1 and CDR2: LNHDA and SQIVND (reference sequence). CDR3 residues: CASRPYYPGAPEGYGYTF. In nucleotides, the CDR3 is TGTGCCAGTAGACCTTATTATCCGGGGGCCCCTGAAGGCTATGGCTACACCTTC.

The chain employs TRBV29-1 and TRBJ2-1; 10 nucleotides align to TRBD2. V shed 4 bases and J 9 bases; nucleotides not matched to a gene: 6. The germline gives CDR1 SQVTM, CDR2 ANQGSEA. CDR3 length: 13 residues. The CDR3 DNA reads TGCAGCGTTGCTAGCGGGAGTAGCGGTGAGCAGTTCTTC. It codes for CSVASGSSGEQFF.